Reported below is one TCR beta chain. As yet, its antigen is unknown. The CDR3 is 15 residues long. Trimming removed 4 bases from V and 0 bases from J, with 13 bases in between. CDR1 and CDR2 from the germline V gene are SGHRS and YFSETQ. The data originate from a study of T cell responses to AZD1222 COVID-19 vaccine. The overall study: Samples with a second dose at about 4 or about 12 weeks were pooled together.

Study-wide results and caveats: Only six people who got AZD1222 tested seropositive at baseline. Targeting of unmutated variant regions was reportedly seen in nearly half of spike-specific TCRs.

Libraries were prepared by immunoSEQ multiplex PCR; TCRdb keeps only in-frame clonotypes and omits some of them. The sample yields under 200,000 clones, approximately 95% seen once. The chain joins TRBV5-1 to TRBJ1-1, with no clear D. This sequence was found in an adult in good health. This specimen consisted of peripheral blood, obtained on day 0 of AZD1222 vaccination. This CDR3 is CASSPAGSMNTEAFF. DNA for the CDR3: TGCGCCAGCAGCCCGGCGGGCAGCATGAACACTGAAGCTTTCTTT. The variable domain in full, completed from reference TRBV5-1 and TRBJ1-1, reads KAGVTQTPRYLIKTRGQQVTLSCSPISGHRSVSWYQQTPGQGLQFLFEYFSETQRNKGNFPGRFSGRQFSNSRSEMNVSTLELGDSALYLCASSPAGSMNTEAFFGQGTRLTVV.